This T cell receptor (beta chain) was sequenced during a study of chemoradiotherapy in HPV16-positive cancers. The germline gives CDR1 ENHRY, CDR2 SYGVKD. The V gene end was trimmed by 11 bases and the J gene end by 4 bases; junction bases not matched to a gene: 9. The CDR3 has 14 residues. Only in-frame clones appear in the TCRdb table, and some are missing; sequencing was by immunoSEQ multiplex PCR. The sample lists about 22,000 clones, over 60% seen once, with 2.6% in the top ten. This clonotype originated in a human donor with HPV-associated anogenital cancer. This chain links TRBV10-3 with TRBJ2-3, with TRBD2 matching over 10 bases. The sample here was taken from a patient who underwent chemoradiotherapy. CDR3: CAVSSGGAADTQYF. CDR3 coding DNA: TGTGCCGTTAGCAGCGGGGGGGCCGCAGATACGCAGTATTTT.